Given below is one TCR beta chain in context. Its antigen is unknown. Looked up from germline, CDR1 is KGHDR and CDR2 is SFDVKD. CDR3 length: 16 residues. Trimming took 4 bases from V and 4 from J; bases not matched to a gene: 6. This record comes from a study of T cell responses to AZD1222 COVID-19 vaccine. Study-wide points: Mostly white British, mostly female donors; authors suggested clonal diversity may be underestimated. CD4 TCRs covered the whole spike, strongest at regions 160-218 and 743-854. Repertoires were sampled only after the peak T cell response.

Assay used: immunoSEQ multiplex PCR; TCRdb lists only in-frame clones, some missing. This repertoire shows 100,000 to 150,000 clones, approximately 88% found once; its top ten account for about 1.6%. This sequence originates from an adult in good health. The V and J genes are TRBV24-1 and TRBJ2-1; 10 bases are a match to TRBD1. The specimen comprised peripheral blood, sampled on day 0 of AZD1222 vaccination. The CDR3 loop is CATSDVGQGGYNEQFF. In DNA form, the CDR3 reads TGTGCCACCAGTGACGTTGGACAGGGGGGATACAATGAGCAGTTCTTC.